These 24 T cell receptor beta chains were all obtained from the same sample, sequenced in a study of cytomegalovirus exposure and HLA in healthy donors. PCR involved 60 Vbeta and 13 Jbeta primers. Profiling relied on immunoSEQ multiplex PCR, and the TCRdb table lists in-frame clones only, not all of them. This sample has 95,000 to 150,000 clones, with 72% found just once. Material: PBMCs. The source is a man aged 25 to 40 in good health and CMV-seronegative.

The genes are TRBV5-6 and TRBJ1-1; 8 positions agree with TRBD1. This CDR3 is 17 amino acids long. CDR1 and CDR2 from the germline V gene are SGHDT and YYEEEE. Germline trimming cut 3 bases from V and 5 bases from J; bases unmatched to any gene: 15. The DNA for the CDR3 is TGTGCCAGCAGCTCTGCAGGGGGCAGTGTAAGAGTTACTGAAGCTTTCTTT. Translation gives CASSSAGGSVRVTEAFF.

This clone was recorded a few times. The CDR3 bases are TGCGCCAGCAGCCCCCCCCCAGGGACAGGGAGCAATCAGCCCCAGCATTTT. Encoded protein: CASSPPPGTGSNQPQHF. This chain joins TRBV4-1 and TRBJ1-5; 9 bases are shared with TRBD1. This CDR3 is built from 17 residues. From germline, CDR1 is MGHRA and CDR2 YSYEKL. J was trimmed by 1 base and V by 4 bases; bases with no gene match: 8.

The CDR3 DNA follows: TGTGCCAGTGAGGCAGGGATACTAGCGACTAGCACAGATACGCAGTATTTT. Protein product: CASEAGILATSTDTQYF. The V and J genes are TRBV7-8 and TRBJ2-3, with 7 positions matching TRBD2. This CDR3 is built from 17 residues. Germline V gene sequence: CDR1 SGHVS, CDR2 FQNEAQ. With 9 bases clipped from V and 0 bases from J, the junction kept 15 bases outside the gene matches.

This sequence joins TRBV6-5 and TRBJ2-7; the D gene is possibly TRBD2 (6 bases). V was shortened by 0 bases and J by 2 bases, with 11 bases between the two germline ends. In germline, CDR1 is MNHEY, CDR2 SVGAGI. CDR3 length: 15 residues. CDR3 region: CASSYSGGFTYEQYF. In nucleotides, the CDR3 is TGTGCCAGCAGTTACTCTGGGGGGTTCACCTACGAGCAGTACTTC.

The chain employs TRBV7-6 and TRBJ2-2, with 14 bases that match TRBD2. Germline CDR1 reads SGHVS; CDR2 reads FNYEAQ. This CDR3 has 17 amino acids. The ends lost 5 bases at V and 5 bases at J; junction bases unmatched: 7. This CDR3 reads CASSPRTSGGSTGELFF. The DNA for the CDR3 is TGTGCCAGCAGCCCCCGGACTAGCGGGGGGAGTACCGGGGAGCTGTTTTTT.

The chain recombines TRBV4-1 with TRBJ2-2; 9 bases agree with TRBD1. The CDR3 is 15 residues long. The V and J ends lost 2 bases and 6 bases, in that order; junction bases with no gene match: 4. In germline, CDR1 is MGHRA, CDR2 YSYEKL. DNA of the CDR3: TGCGCCAGCAGCCAACGGGACAGGGCTGCCGGGGAGCTGTTTTTT. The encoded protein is CASSQRDRAAGELFF.

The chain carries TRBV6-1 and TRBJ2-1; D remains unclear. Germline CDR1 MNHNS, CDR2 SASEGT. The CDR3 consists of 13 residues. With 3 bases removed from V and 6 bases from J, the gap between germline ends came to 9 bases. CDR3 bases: TGTGCCAGCAGTGACTATTTAGCCAATGAGCAGTTCTTC. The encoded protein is CASSDYLANEQFF.

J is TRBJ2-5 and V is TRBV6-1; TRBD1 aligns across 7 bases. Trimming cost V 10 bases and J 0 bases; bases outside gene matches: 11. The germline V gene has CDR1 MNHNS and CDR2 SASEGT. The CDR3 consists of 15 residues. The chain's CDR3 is CANSLGTAYQETQYF. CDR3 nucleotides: TGTGCCAACTCTTTGGGGACAGCTTACCAAGAGACCCAGTACTTC.

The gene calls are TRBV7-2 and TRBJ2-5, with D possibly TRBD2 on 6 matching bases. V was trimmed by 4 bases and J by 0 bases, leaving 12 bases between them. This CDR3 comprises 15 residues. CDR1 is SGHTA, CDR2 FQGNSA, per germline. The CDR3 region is CASSYNTGDQETQYF. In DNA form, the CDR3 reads TGTGCCAGCAGCTACAATACGGGGGACCAAGAGACCCAGTACTTC.

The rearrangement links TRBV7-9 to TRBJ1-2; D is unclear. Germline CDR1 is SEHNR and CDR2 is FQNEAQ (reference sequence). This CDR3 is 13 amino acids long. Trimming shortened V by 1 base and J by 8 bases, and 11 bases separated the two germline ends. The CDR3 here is CASSLDRRWGYTF. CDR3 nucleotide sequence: TGTGCCAGCAGCTTAGATCGCCGGTGGGGCTACACCTTC. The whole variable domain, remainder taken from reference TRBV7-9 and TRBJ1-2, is DTGVSQNPRHKITKRGQNVTFRCDPISEHNRLYWYRQTLGQGPEFLTYFQNEAQLEKSRLLSDRFSAERPKGSFSTLEIQRTEQGDSAMYLCASSLDRRWGYTFGSGTRLTVV.

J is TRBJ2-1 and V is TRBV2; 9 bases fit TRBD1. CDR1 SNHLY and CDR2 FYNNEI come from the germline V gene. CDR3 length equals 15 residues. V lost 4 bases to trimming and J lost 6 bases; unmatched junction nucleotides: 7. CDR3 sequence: CASSGWDRVGNEQFF. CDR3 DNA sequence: TGTGCCAGCAGTGGGTGGGACAGGGTTGGCAATGAGCAGTTCTTC.

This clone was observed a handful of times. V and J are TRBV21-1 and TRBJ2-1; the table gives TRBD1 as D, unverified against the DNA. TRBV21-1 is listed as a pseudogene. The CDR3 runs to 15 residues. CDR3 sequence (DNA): TGTGCCAGCAGCCCTCTTGGGGACAGACACAATGAGCAGTTCTTC. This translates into CASSPLGDRHNEQFF.

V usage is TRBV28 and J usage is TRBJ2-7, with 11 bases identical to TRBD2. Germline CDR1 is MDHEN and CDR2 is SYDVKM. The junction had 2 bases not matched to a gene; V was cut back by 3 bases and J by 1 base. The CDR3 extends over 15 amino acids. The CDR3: CASSFRLAGSYEQYF. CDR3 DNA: TGTGCCAGCAGTTTCAGACTAGCGGGGTCCTACGAGCAGTACTTC.

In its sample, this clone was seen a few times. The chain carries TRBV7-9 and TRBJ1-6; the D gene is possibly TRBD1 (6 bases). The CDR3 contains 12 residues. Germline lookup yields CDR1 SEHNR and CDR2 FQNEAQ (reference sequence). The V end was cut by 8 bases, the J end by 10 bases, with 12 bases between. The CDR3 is CASAGELSPLHF. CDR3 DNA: TGTGCCAGCGCAGGGGAACTGTCACCCCTCCACTTT.

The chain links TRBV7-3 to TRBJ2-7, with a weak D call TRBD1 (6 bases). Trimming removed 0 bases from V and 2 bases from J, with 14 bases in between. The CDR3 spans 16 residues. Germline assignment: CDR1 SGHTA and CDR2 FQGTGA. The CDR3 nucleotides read TGTGCCAGCAGCTTAACCGGGGCAGGGGCCCCCTACGAGCAGTACTTC. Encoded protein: CASSLTGAGAPYEQYF.

Here the CDR3 reads CASSGDRTRELFF. DNA of the CDR3: TGTGCCAGCAGTGGAGACAGGACCCGGGAGCTGTTTTTT. This chain joins TRBV2 and TRBJ2-2; TRBD1 is a possible D gene (6 bases). CDR3 length: 13 amino acids. The V gene's germline CDR1 is SNHLY and CDR2 FYNNEI. Trimming took 4 bases from V and 9 from J, leaving 12 bases between them.

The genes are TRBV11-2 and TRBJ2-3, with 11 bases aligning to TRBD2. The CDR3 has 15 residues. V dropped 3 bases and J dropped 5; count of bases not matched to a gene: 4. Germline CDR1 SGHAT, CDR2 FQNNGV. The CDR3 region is CASSFSGGAVDTQYF. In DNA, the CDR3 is TGTGCCAGCAGCTTTAGCGGGGGGGCTGTAGATACGCAGTATTTT.

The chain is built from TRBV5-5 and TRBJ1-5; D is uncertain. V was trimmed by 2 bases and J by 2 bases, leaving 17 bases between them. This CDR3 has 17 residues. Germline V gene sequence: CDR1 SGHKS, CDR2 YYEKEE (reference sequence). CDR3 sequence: CASSFFLGSVGNQPQHF. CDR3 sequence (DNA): TGTGCCAGCAGCTTTTTTCTGGGTAGCGTGGGCAATCAGCCCCAGCATTTT.

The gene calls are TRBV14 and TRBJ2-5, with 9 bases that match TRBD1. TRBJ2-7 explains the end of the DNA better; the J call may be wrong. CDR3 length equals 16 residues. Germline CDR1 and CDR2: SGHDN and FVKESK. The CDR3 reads CASSPLPGQGTYEQYF. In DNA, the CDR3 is TGTGCCAGCAGCCCATTACCGGGACAGGGAACCTACGAGCAGTACTTC.

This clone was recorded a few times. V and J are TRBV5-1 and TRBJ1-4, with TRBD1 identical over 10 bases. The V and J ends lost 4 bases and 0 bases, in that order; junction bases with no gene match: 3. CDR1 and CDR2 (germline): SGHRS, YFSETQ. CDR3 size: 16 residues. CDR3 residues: CASSIGQGATNEKLFF. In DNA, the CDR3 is TGCGCCAGCAGCATTGGACAGGGGGCAACTAATGAAAAACTGTTTTTT.

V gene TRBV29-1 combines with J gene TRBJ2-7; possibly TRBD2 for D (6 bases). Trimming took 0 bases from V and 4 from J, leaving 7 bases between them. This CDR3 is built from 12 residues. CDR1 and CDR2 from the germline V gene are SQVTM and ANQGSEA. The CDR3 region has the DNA TGCAGCGTTGAAGAGCGGGGTTACGAGCAGTACTTC. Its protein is CSVEERGYEQYF.

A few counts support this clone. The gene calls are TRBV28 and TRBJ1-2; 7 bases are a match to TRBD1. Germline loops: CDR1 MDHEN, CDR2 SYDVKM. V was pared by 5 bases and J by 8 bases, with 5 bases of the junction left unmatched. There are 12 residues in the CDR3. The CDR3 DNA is TGTGCCAGCAGTCCGACAGGGCGAGGCTACACCTTC. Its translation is CASSPTGRGYTF.

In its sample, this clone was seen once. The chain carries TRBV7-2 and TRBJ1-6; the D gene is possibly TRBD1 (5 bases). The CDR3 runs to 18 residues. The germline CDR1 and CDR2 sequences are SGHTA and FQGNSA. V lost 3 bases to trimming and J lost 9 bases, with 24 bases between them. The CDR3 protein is CASSFLGAGGFIASPLHF. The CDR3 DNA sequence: TGTGCCAGCAGCTTTCTTGGGGCAGGTGGATTTATTGCTTCACCCCTCCACTTT.

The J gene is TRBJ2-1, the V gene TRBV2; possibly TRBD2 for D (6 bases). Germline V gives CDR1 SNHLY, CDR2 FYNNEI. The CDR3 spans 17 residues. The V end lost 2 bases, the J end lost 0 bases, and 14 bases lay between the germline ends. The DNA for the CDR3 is TGTGCCAGCAGTGAACCCATGGAGGGGTACTCCTACAATGAGCAGTTCTTC. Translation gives CASSEPMEGYSYNEQFF.